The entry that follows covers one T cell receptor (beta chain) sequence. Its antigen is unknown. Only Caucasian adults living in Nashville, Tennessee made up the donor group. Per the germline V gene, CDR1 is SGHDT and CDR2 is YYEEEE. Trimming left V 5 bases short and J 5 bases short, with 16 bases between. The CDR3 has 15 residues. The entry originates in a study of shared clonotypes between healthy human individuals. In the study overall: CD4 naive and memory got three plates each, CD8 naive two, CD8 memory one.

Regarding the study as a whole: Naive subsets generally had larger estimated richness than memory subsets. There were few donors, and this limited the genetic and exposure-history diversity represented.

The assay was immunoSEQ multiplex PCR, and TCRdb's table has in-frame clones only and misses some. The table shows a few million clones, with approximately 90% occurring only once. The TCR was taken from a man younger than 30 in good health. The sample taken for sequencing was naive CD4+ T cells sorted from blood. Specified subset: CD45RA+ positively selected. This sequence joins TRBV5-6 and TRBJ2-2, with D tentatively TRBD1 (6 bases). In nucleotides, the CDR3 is TGTGCCAGCAGGAAGGCAGGGGTGGCGACCGGGGAGCTGTTTTTT. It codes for CASRKAGVATGELFF.